This T cell receptor beta chain is drawn from a study of blood T cells in healthy people across ages. Each sample yielded at least 6 micrograms of PBMC total RNA. Study-wide results and caveats: More naive CD4+ cells and higher diversity marked long-lived donors relative to aged donors.

The germline V gene encodes CDR1 SGHDT and CDR2 YYEEEE. CDR3 length equals 12 residues. Trimming removed 4 bases at V and 4 bases at J, with 9 bases between. A second PCR, run for about 7 to 11 cycles, used a sample-barcoded 5' primer plus a J-beta primer mix. A minimum of 2.5 million CDR3-containing paired-end reads was obtained for each sample. TCRdb ran MiXCR on the 5' RACE reads and lists one entry per CDR3 protein. The sample contains roughly 730,000 distinct CDR3 sequences, roughly three fifths of which appear only once. This clonotype has ten or more counts. Antigen: not known. The chain couples TRBV5-6 to TRBJ2-7; unclear D gene. The sequence derives from a man in his forties in good health. Sequenced input: blood. The CDR3 region has the DNA TGTGCCAGCAGCCTCGGTAGGTACGAGCAGTACTTC. It encodes CASSLGRYEQYF.